Listed here are 27 T cell receptor beta chains from one sample, sequenced in a study. TCRdb ran MiXCR on the 5' RACE reads and lists one entry per CDR3 protein. The data show 40,000 to 65,000 distinct CDR3 sequences, approximately 23% seen once. What was sequenced was tumor-infiltrating naive CD4+ T cells sorted from the breast tumor. Subset described: naive CD4+ T cells, CD4+CD45RA+CD25-. The receptors originated from a female donor with breast cancer.

This clonotype turned up a few times. The chain combines TRBV2 with TRBJ2-7; TRBD2 might be the D (5 bases). CDR3 length equals 12 residues. Trimming stripped 6 bases from V and 3 bases from J, with 9 bases between. In germline, CDR1 is SNHLY, CDR2 FYNNEI. In nucleotides, the CDR3 is TGTGCCAGCAGCAGTCGGGGCTACGAGCAGTACTTC. It specifies CASSSRGYEQYF. The entire variable domain, with the rest obtained from reference TRBV2 and TRBJ2-7, is as follows: EPEVTQTPSHQVTQMGQEVILRCVPISNHLYFYWYRQILGQKVEFLVSFYNNEISEKSEIFDDQFSVERPDGSNFTLKIRSTKLEDSAMYFCASSSRGYEQYFGPGTRLTVT.

Turning to this clonotype: Germline and junction disagree at one end, which may indicate a read error. This chain connects TRBV5-1 to TRBJ1-1, with D possibly matching TRBD1 (6 bases). Germline V gives CDR1 SGHRS, CDR2 YFSETQ. The CDR3 covers 13 residues. The CDR3 region is CASRKQGHTEAFF. CDR3 DNA: TGCGCCAGCAGAAAACAGGGACACACTGAGGCTTTCTTT.

This clonotype was seen more than once but under ten times. V and J are TRBV12-3 or TRBV12-4 and TRBJ2-5, with 7 bases identical to TRBD2. This CDR3 has 16 residues. V trimming: 8 bases; J trimming: 5 bases; junction bases outside the gene matches: 17. DNA of the CDR3: TGTGCCAGCTCATACCGGACTAGGGGAATTTTGGAGACCCAGTACTTC. This translates into CASSYRTRGILETQYF.

This clonotype has just one count. This chain uses TRBV6-2 or TRBV6-3 with TRBJ2-1, with D unclear. The CDR3 has 16 residues. Trimming cost V 0 bases and J 0 bases, with 9 bases left between them. Germline V gene lookup returns CDR1 MNHEY and CDR2 SVGEGT. The chain's CDR3 is CASSYSTRSSYNEQFF. The CDR3 bases are TGTGCCAGCAGTTACTCGACCCGGAGCTCCTACAATGAGCAGTTCTTC.

This clonotype was observed a handful of times. The rearrangement links TRBV6-5 to TRBJ1-1; the D gene is possibly TRBD1 (6 bases). V was pared by 0 bases and J by 4 bases, with 12 bases between. The length of the CDR3 is 15 residues. The germline V gene has CDR1 MNHEY and CDR2 SVGAGI. CDR3 DNA: TGTGCCAGCAGTTACTCATCGGGGGCGGGCACTGAAGCTTTCTTT. This gives the protein CASSYSSGAGTEAFF.

For this clonotype: At one boundary the junction diverges from the germline segment, which might be a read error. V and J are TRBV6-5 and TRBJ2-7; 11 bases agree with TRBD1. CDR3 length: 13 amino acids. Per germline, CDR1 MNHEY and CDR2 SVGAGI. The CDR3 region has the DNA TGTGCCAGCAGAGGGACAGGGGGAATCGAGCAGTACTTT. Its translation is CASRGTGGIEQYF.

The rearrangement links TRBV4-1 to TRBJ2-7, with D perhaps matching TRBD2 (7 bases). CDR3 size: 15 residues. CDR1 is MGHRA and CDR2 is YSYEKL in the germline V gene. V dropped 3 bases and J dropped 5 bases, with 17 bases sitting between them. The CDR3 loop reads CASSHPGRGINEQYF. DNA of the CDR3: TGCGCCAGCAGCCACCCGGGGAGGGGGATCAACGAGCAGTACTTC.

As to this clonotype: Because it lacks the conserved phenylalanine or tryptophan at the end, this CDR3 is likely a read error. The gene calls are TRBV15 and TRBJ1-1; D gene unclear. CDR3 size: 13 residues. CDR1 is LNHNV and CDR2 is YYDKDF in the germline V gene (reference sequence). The V end was cut by 5 bases, the J end by 3 bases, with 10 bases between. In DNA form, the CDR3 reads TGTGCCACCAGCCTTAGTCGGGACACTGAAGCTTTCCTT. Its translation: CATSLSRDTEAFL.

This clonotype was seen many times. The chain carries TRBV5-1 and TRBJ2-7, with a possible D match to TRBD2 (6 bases). Germline lookup yields CDR1 SGHRS and CDR2 YFSETQ. The CDR3 length is 14 residues. Trimming took 7 bases from V and 4 from J, leaving 18 bases between them. The CDR3 DNA is TGCGCCAGCGGGGGGAGCGGAGATTCTTACGAGCAGTACTTC. This translates into CASGGSGDSYEQYF. Combining the CDR3 with reference TRBV5-1 and TRBJ2-7 gives the whole variable domain KAGVTQTPRYLIKTRGQQVTLSCSPISGHRSVSWYQQTPGQGLQFLFEYFSETQRNKGNFPGRFSGRQFSNSRSEMNVSTLELGDSALYLCASGGSGDSYEQYFGPGTRLTVT.

This clonotype was observed many times. This chain links TRBV20-1 with TRBJ1-5; D perhaps matches TRBD1 (5 bases). Germline V gene sequence: CDR1 DFQATT, CDR2 SNEGSKA (reference sequence). Trimming cost V 6 bases and J 8 bases, with 17 bases left between them. There are 13 residues in the CDR3. In DNA form, the CDR3 reads TGCAGTGCAAGGGGCAACCCGGGGGAGCCCCAGCATTTT. This codes for CSARGNPGEPQHF.

The table lists this clonotype with a few counts. J is TRBJ2-2 and V is TRBV9, with D possibly being TRBD1 or TRBD2 (5 bases each). CDR3 length: 14 residues. V lost 0 bases and J lost 3, with 6 bases in between. The germline CDR1 and CDR2 sequences are SGDLS and YYNGEE. CDR3 sequence: CASSVVGDTGELFF. The CDR3 DNA reads TGTGCCAGCAGCGTAGTGGGGGACACCGGGGAGCTGTTTTTT.

This clonotype came up many times. The chain joins TRBV7-2 to TRBJ2-7, with D tentatively TRBD2 (5 bases). Per the germline V gene, CDR1 is SGHTA and CDR2 is FQGNSA. The V end was cut by 8 bases, the J end by 0 bases, with 14 bases between. The CDR3 has 14 amino acids. CDR3: CASQEGGLSYEQYF. For the CDR3, the DNA is TGTGCCAGCCAAGAGGGCGGTCTCTCCTACGAGCAGTACTTC.

As for this clonotype: At one end, the junction sequence differs from germline, possibly due to a read error. V gene TRBV9 combines with J gene TRBJ1-2; D is unclear. Per the germline V gene, CDR1 is SGDLS and CDR2 is YYNGEE. The CDR3 contains 15 residues. The CDR3 DNA reads TGTGCCGGCAGCGCGAACACAGTACTCAACTATGGCTACACCTTC. Translated: CAGSANTVLNYGYTF.

This clonotype has more than one count but fewer than ten. The chain employs TRBV20-1 and TRBJ2-1; 10 bases are shared with TRBD2. The CDR3 runs 15 residues. Germline V gene sequence: CDR1 DFQATT, CDR2 SNEGSKA (reference sequence). V trimming: 1 base; J trimming: 8 bases; junction bases outside the gene matches: 8. The CDR3 here is CSARVSAGGPHEQFF. CDR3 nucleotides: TGCAGTGCTAGAGTCTCAGCGGGAGGGCCCCATGAGCAGTTCTTC.

This clonotype has at least ten counts. This chain links TRBV4-1 with TRBJ2-5, with 7 bases matching TRBD1. The germline CDR1 and CDR2 sequences are MGHRA and YSYEKL. The CDR3 runs to 15 residues. V lost 4 bases to trimming and J lost 5 bases; unmatched junction nucleotides: 10. DNA for the CDR3: TGCGCCAGCAGCCTTCAGACAGGGTGGGGTGAGACCCAGTACTTC. It codes for CASSLQTGWGETQYF.

This clonotype has only a few counts. The V call is TRBV7-2, the J call TRBJ2-7; TRBD1 agrees at 7 bases. Looked up from germline, CDR1 is SGHTA and CDR2 is FQGNSA. J gave up 5 bases and V 5 bases, and 9 bases lay outside the gene matches. CDR3 size: 14 residues. The CDR3 DNA is TGTGCCAGCAGCACGGGACAGCGCCCTAACGAGCAGTACTTC. Translation gives CASSTGQRPNEQYF.

J is TRBJ1-4 and V is TRBV9, with TRBD1 matching over 7 bases. The CDR3 runs 17 residues. The trim removed 4 bases at V and 0 bases at J, leaving 9 bases unmatched. Germline lookup yields CDR1 SGDLS and CDR2 YYNGEE. The CDR3 coding sequence is TGTGCCAGCAGCACCCCGGGGGACAGTGCAACTAATGAAAAACTGTTTTTT. As protein: CASSTPGDSATNEKLFF.

This clonotype has at least ten counts. The V gene is TRBV30, the J gene TRBJ2-5, with D possibly being TRBD1 or TRBD2 (5 bases each). Trimming shortened V by 0 bases and J by 12 bases, and 17 bases separated the two germline ends. CDR1 is GTSNPN and CDR2 is SVGIG in the germline V gene (reference sequence). The CDR3 sequence is 13 residues long. For the CDR3, the DNA is TGTGCCTGGAGTGTACCGGGGCGGGCAGCTAAGTACTTC. Translating it yields CAWSVPGRAAKYF.

This clonotype was recorded at least ten times. The chain is built from TRBV7-9 and TRBJ2-1; the D gene could be TRBD1 or TRBD2 (5 bases each). The CDR3 contains 12 residues. Trimming stripped 10 bases from V and 6 bases from J, with 13 bases between. Germline V gives CDR1 SEHNR, CDR2 FQNEAQ (reference sequence). The CDR3 DNA follows: TGTGCCATCTCGAGGGGTCCCAATGAGCAGTTCTTC. It is translated as CAISRGPNEQFF.

This clonotype has just a few counts. This rearrangement joins TRBV5-1 to TRBJ2-3; possibly TRBD1 or TRBD2 for D (5 bases each). Looked up from germline, CDR1 is SGHRS and CDR2 is YFSETQ. The germline V and J ends were trimmed by 5 bases and 2 bases, with 12 bases remaining between them. The CDR3 totals 14 residues. The CDR3 reads CASRVGPPTDTQYF. The CDR3 nucleotides read TGCGCCAGCAGGGTGGGACCTCCCACAGATACGCAGTATTTT.

As to this clonotype: A much more abundant neighbour one base away suggests this may be a read error. The rearrangement links TRBV5-1 to TRBJ2-4; D unclear. This CDR3 is 13 amino acids long. V was clipped by 7 bases and J by 0 bases, with 8 bases between them. Germline loops: CDR1 SGHRS, CDR2 YFSETQ. CDR3 coding DNA: TGCGCCAGCGGTGAGTCAGCCAAAAACATTCAGTACTTC. It translates to CASGESAKNIQYF.

This chain connects TRBV12-3 or TRBV12-4 to TRBJ2-7; D gene unclear. The V end lost 6 bases, the J end lost 4 bases, and 13 bases lay between the germline ends. The length of the CDR3 is 13 residues. The CDR3 sequence: CASSLDRRYEQYF. The CDR3 region has the DNA TGTGCCAGCAGCCTGGATCGACGGTACGAGCAGTACTTC.

The chain is built from TRBV5-1 and TRBJ2-3; 7 nucleotides match TRBD2. Germline V gene lookup returns CDR1 SGHRS and CDR2 YFSETQ. V shed 4 bases, J shed 3 bases, and the junction held 14 bases outside the gene matches. This CDR3 spans 17 amino acids. The CDR3, as DNA: TGCGCCAGCAGCGCGAGTTCAGGACCAGCGGGAACAGATACGCAGTATTTT. Amino acid sequence: CASSASSGPAGTDTQYF.

This clonotype has a handful of counts. The chain joins TRBV12-3 or TRBV12-4 to TRBJ1-2; 7 nucleotides align to TRBD1. After removal of 5 bases from V and 6 bases from J, the junction contained 12 bases not matched to a gene. The CDR3 totals 15 residues. CDR3 DNA sequence: TGTGCCAGCAGTCCTTCCCCGAGGGGGCTCAATGGCTACACCTTC. Amino acid sequence: CASSPSPRGLNGYTF.

The chain is built from TRBV20-1 and TRBJ2-7; the D gene is possibly TRBD1 (5 bases). This CDR3 comprises 15 residues. V gave up 5 bases and J gave up 0 bases, with 17 bases separating them. Germline lookup yields CDR1 DFQATT and CDR2 SNEGSKA (reference sequence). The CDR3 protein is CSAPSPGQGSYEQYF. In DNA, the CDR3 is TGCAGTGCTCCTTCCCCGGGCCAGGGCTCCTACGAGCAGTACTTC.

With respect to this clonotype: Possible read error: a much larger clone is one base away. The rearrangement uses TRBV27 and TRBJ2-5; 10 bases are a match to TRBD1. Germline V CDR1 and CDR2: MNHEY, SMNVEV (reference sequence). CDR3 length: 12 residues. The CDR3 DNA is TGTGCCAGCAGCGGGACAGGGGAGACCCGGTACTTC. The encoded protein is CASSGTGETRYF.

This clonotype is judged medium-sized. The V gene is TRBV7-9, the J gene TRBJ2-1; the match to TRBD1 covers 7 bases. Trimming took 4 bases from V and 7 from J; bases not matched to a gene: 19. Germline lookup yields CDR1 SEHNR and CDR2 FQNEAQ (reference sequence). There are 18 residues in the CDR3. The CDR3 DNA reads TGTGCCAGCAGCTGGCCAGGCAGGGGGAGTACCACGGGTAATGAGCAGTTCTTC. This encodes CASSWPGRGSTTGNEQFF.